What follows are 19 T cell receptor beta chains derived from one specimen sequenced in a study of T cells after yellow fever vaccination. Each CDR3 protein is one row after TCRdb ran MiXCR on the 5' RACE reads. Of a few hundred thousand distinct CDR3 sequences listed, about 5.2% are singletons. Sequencing was performed on CD4+ T cells sorted from PBMCs, taken on the day of the yellow fever booster vaccination. These receptors originate from a man between 18 and 29 years old who received the YFV17D yellow fever vaccine.

J is TRBJ2-1 and V is TRBV6-5; the match to TRBD2 covers 8 bases. CDR3 length equals 12 residues. The germline CDR1 and CDR2 sequences are MNHEY and SVGAGI. The V segment lost 5 bases and the J segment 13 bases; nucleotides outside the gene matches: 7. CDR3 sequence: CASSPAGDSQFF. CDR3 DNA sequence: TGTGCCAGCAGTCCAGCGGGGGACTCCCAGTTCTTC.

This clonotype was observed a handful of times. The chain carries TRBV3-1 and TRBJ2-2; D is unclear. From germline, CDR1 is LGHDT and CDR2 YNNKEL (reference sequence). The CDR3 is made up of 14 amino acids. Trimming removed 1 base at V and 4 bases at J, with 7 bases between. DNA of the CDR3: TGTGCCAGCAGCCAAGGGCCCCTCACCGGGGAGCTGTTTTTT. It yields the protein CASSQGPLTGELFF.

This clonotype was counted only a few times. The rearrangement joins TRBV4-3 to TRBJ1-2; possible D gene TRBD1, 6 bases. Germline V CDR1 and CDR2: LGHNA, YSLEER. CDR3 length equals 14 residues. Trimming shortened V by 7 bases and J by 4 bases, and 16 bases separated the two germline ends. CDR3: CASNPNRESYGYTF. The CDR3, as DNA: TGCGCCAGCAATCCAAACAGGGAGAGCTATGGCTACACCTTC.

V and J are TRBV15 and TRBJ2-7; TRBD1 matches at 7 bases. The CDR3 is 16 residues long. V gave up 0 bases and J gave up 1 base; unmatched junction bases: 6. Germline V gene lookup returns CDR1 LNHNV and CDR2 YYDKDF (reference sequence). Here the CDR3 reads CATSRDGRGSSYEQYV. In nucleotides, the CDR3 is TGTGCCACCAGCAGAGATGGCAGGGGGTCATCCTACGAGCAGTACGTC.

This clonotype was observed a few times. V usage is TRBV5-1 and J usage is TRBJ1-5; perhaps TRBD1 as D (6 bases). The ends were cut back, 4 bases at V and 6 bases at J, with 14 bases in the middle. The CDR3 length is 14 residues. Per the germline V gene, CDR1 is SGHRS and CDR2 is YFSETQ. The DNA for the CDR3 is TGCGCCAGCAGCAAGGGGGAATCGGGTCAGCCCCAGCATTTT. This encodes CASSKGESGQPQHF.

This chain uses TRBV4-1 with TRBJ2-3; tentatively, D is TRBD1 (6 bases). This CDR3 spans 18 amino acids. Looked up from germline, CDR1 is MGHRA and CDR2 is YSYEKL. Between the trimmed V and J ends, which lost 3 bases and 5 bases, there was a span of 24 bases. The CDR3 reads CASSQGQGRVPSRDTQYF. The DNA for the CDR3 is TGCGCCAGCAGCCAGGGGCAGGGGCGGGTCCCTTCAAGAGATACGCAGTATTTT.

This clonotype has just a few counts. The CDR3 loop reads CASSPTRGPAAYNEQFF. CDR3 nucleotides: TGTGCCAGCAGCCCGACTAGGGGCCCGGCGGCCTACAATGAGCAGTTCTTC. The chain recombines TRBV4-2 with TRBJ2-1; D is possibly TRBD2 (6 bases). The CDR3 is 17 residues long. The germline V gene has CDR1 LGHNA and CDR2 YNFKEQ. Trimming pared 4 bases from V and 2 bases from J, leaving 18 bases between.

The chain links TRBV7-2 to TRBJ2-7; possible D gene TRBD2, 6 bases. The CDR3 is 15 residues long. Germline CDR1 SGHTA, CDR2 FQGNSA. The CDR3 sequence is CARSLAGGSSYEQYV. The CDR3 DNA reads TGTGCCAGGAGCTTAGCTGGGGGGAGCTCCTACGAGCAGTACGTC.

This clonotype was observed many times. The DNA of the CDR3 is TGCAGCGTTCCACAGGGCGGCGACGAGCAGTACTTC. Encoded protein: CSVPQGGDEQYF. This sequence joins TRBV29-1 and TRBJ2-7; TRBD1 is a possible D gene (6 bases). The length of the CDR3 is 12 residues. Per the germline V gene, CDR1 is SQVTM and CDR2 is ANQGSEA. V lost 5 bases, J lost 5 bases, and 13 bases lay in between.

This clonotype was counted a few times. The genes are TRBV4-2 and TRBJ2-5; possibly TRBD1 or TRBD2 for D (5 bases each). The CDR3 consists of 15 residues. Germline V gives CDR1 LGHNA, CDR2 YNFKEQ. Between the trimmed V and J ends, which lost 2 bases and 2 bases, there was a span of 12 bases. The CDR3 DNA reads TGTGCCAGCAGCCAAACCCCGGGACCACAAGAGACCCAGTACTTC. This translates into CASSQTPGPQETQYF.

In its sample, this clonotype was seen many times. The V and J genes are TRBV12-3 or TRBV12-4 and TRBJ1-5, with D unclear. This CDR3 spans 13 amino acids. Trimming removed 1 base at V and 5 bases at J, with 6 bases between. The CDR3 region has the DNA TGTGCCAGCAGTTTAGGGGGTTATCAGCCCCAGCATTTT. Its translation: CASSLGGYQPQHF.

The chain uses TRBV19 and TRBJ1-1; D is ambiguous. The CDR3 extends over 13 amino acids. The germline gives CDR1 LNHDA, CDR2 SQIVND (reference sequence). V lost 7 bases and J lost 6, with 15 bases in between. For the CDR3, the DNA is TGTGCCAGTAAGGGTTCGGGTGTCGCTGAAGCTTTCTTT. Residues: CASKGSGVAEAFF.

CDR3 sequence reads: CASTRDLLDTQYF. The CDR3 DNA reads TGTGCCAGCACTCGGGACTTACTAGATACGCAGTATTTT. The V gene is TRBV12-3 or TRBV12-4, the J gene TRBJ2-3, with D tentatively TRBD2 (6 bases). V dropped 7 bases and J dropped 5 bases, with 13 bases sitting between them. The CDR3 length is 13 residues.

This clonotype was observed at least ten times. The rearrangement links TRBV6-5 to TRBJ1-2; a possible D gene is TRBD1 (6 bases). CDR3 length equals 14 residues. V was shortened by 3 bases and J by 8 bases, with 16 bases between the two germline ends. CDR1 and CDR2 (germline): MNHEY, SVGAGI. CDR3: CASSYLRGARGYTF. The CDR3 DNA is TGTGCCAGCAGTTATCTTCGGGGGGCTAGGGGCTACACCTTC.

Comment on this clonotype: One end of the junction is discordant with germline, which a read error may explain. The CDR3 spells CASSLAPAPDEKLFF. The CDR3, as DNA: TGTGCTAGCAGCTTAGCGCCGGCTCCTGATGAAAAACTGTTTTTT. The chain couples TRBV7-7 to TRBJ1-4; D uncertain. CDR1 is SSHAT, CDR2 FNYEAQ, per germline (reference sequence). The CDR3 extends over 15 amino acids.

V and J are TRBV20-1 and TRBJ1-4, with TRBD1 as a possible D gene (5 bases). This CDR3 has 15 residues. V lost 0 bases, J lost 3 bases, and 11 bases lay in between. CDR1 is DFQATT, CDR2 SNEGSKA, per germline (reference sequence). The CDR3 DNA follows: TGCAGTGCTAGAGATGGGGGGGTTGCTAATGAAAAACTGTTTTTT. Translation: CSARDGGVANEKLFF.

This clonotype was recorded many times. The CDR3 DNA reads TGCAGTGCTAGCGGCAAGAGCACAGATACGCAGTATTTT. Its translation: CSASGKSTDTQYF. The genes are TRBV20-1 and TRBJ2-3, with unresolved D. V shed 3 bases and J shed 0 bases, with 7 bases lying between them. CDR1 is DFQATT and CDR2 is SNEGSKA in the germline V gene (reference sequence). The CDR3 contains 13 residues.

This clonotype was found many times. This chain uses TRBV7-2 with TRBJ2-3, with D possibly TRBD2 on 6 matching bases. This CDR3 comprises 17 residues. Germline V CDR1 and CDR2: SGHTA, FQGNSA. The germline V and J ends were trimmed by 5 bases and 4 bases, with 22 bases remaining between them. The CDR3 loop is CASSRAIWAGNSDTQYF. The CDR3 DNA follows: TGTGCCAGCAGCAGAGCGATCTGGGCGGGGAACTCAGATACGCAGTATTTT.

This clonotype was seen only a few times. The V gene is TRBV28, the J gene TRBJ2-3, with 11 bases fitting TRBD2. The germline gives CDR1 MDHEN, CDR2 SYDVKM. With V trimmed by 7 bases and J by 3 bases, 6 bases remained unmatched. This CDR3 region has 15 residues. The CDR3 DNA sequence: TGTGCCAGCATTAGCGGGGGGGCCTCGACAGATACGCAGTATTTT. This gives the protein CASISGGASTDTQYF.